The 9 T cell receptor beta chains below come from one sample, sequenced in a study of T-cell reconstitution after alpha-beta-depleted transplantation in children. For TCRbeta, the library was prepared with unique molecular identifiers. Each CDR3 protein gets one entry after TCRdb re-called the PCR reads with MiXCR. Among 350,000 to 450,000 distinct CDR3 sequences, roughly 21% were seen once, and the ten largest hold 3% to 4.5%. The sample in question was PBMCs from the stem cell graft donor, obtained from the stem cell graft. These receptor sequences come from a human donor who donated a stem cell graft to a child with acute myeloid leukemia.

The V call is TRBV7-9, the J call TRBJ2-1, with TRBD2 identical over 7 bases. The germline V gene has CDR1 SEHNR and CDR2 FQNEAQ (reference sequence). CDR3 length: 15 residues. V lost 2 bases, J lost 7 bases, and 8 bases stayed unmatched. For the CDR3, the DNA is TGTGCCAGCAGCTTAATGGGAGCGGGGCTAAATGAGCAGTTCTTC. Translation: CASSLMGAGLNEQFF.

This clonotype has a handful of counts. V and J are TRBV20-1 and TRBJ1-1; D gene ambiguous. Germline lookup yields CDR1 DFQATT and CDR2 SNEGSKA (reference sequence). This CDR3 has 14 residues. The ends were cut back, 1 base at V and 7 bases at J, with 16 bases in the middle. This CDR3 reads CSARAPPRLVEAFF. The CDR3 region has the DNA TGCAGTGCTAGAGCCCCCCCAAGGTTGGTTGAAGCTTTCTTT.

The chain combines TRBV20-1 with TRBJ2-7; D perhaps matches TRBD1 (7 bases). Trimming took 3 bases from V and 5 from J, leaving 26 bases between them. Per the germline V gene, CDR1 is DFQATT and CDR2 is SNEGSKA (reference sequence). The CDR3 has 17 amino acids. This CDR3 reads CSARGPLTGRLPNEQYF. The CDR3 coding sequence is TGCAGTGCTAGGGGGCCCCTGACAGGGAGGCTGCCCAACGAGCAGTACTTC.

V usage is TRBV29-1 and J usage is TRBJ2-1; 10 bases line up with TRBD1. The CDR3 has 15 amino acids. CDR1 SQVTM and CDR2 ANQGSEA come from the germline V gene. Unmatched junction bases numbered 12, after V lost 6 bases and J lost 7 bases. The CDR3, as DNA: TGCAGCGTCGCCTACGGGACAGGGGTAGGGAATGAGCAGTTCTTC. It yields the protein CSVAYGTGVGNEQFF.

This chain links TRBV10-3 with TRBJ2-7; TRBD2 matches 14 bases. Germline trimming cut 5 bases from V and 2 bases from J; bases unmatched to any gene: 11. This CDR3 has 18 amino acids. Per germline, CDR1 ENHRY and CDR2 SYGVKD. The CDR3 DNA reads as TGTGCCATCAGTCCAGGACAGGGGACTAGCGGGAGAACCTACGAGCAGTACTTC. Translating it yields CAISPGQGTSGRTYEQYF.

The CDR3 DNA follows: TGTGCCAGCAGCTCCCAATCAAGGATAATCGCTTTCTTT. This encodes CASSSQSRIIAFF. The V call is TRBV7-2, the J call TRBJ1-1; D is unresolved. CDR1 SGHTA and CDR2 FQGNSA come from the germline V gene. The CDR3 contains 13 residues. Trimming removed 4 bases at V and 11 bases at J, with 17 bases between.

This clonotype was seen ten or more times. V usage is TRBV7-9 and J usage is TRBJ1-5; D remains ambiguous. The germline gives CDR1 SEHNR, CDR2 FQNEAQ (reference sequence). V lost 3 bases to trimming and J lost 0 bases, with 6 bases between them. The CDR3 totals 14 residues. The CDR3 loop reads CASSFTGSNQPQHF. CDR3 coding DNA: TGTGCCAGCAGCTTCACGGGTAGCAATCAGCCCCAGCATTTT.

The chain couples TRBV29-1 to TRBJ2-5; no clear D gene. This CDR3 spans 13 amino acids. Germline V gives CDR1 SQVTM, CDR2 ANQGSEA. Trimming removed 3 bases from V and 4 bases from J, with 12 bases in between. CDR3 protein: CSVDVRLGETQYF. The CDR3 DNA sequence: TGCAGCGTTGATGTGAGGCTGGGAGAGACCCAGTACTTC.

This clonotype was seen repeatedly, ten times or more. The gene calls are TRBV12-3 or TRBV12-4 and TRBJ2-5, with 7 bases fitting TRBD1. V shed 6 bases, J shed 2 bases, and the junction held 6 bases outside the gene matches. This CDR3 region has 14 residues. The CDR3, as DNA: TGTGCCAGCAGCCCGACGACAGGGCAAGAGACCCAGTACTTC. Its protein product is CASSPTTGQETQYF.